The next 22 T cell receptor beta chains were all read from a single sample in a study of T-cell memory formation after mild COVID-19. One entry per CDR3 protein, called by TCRdb with MiXCR from the 5' RACE reads. The data hold roughly 190,000 distinct CDR3 sequences, with around 19% observed a single time. Sequences were obtained from PBMCs or a T cell subset sorted from them (not recorded which). Receptor source: an adult woman who had mild COVID-19 (a few samples of this study predate the infection). Cell type and time point are not known.

This clonotype was found many times. CDR3 loop: CASSPRVGPNEQFF. The DNA for the CDR3 is TGTGCCAGCAGCCCGCGCGTAGGCCCCAATGAGCAGTTCTTC. J is TRBJ2-1 and V is TRBV11-2; no clear D. The CDR3 spans 14 residues. V shed 5 bases and J shed 6 bases, with 14 bases lying between them. Germline V gene sequence: CDR1 SGHAT, CDR2 FQNNGV.

The rearrangement links TRBV3-1 to TRBJ2-1, with D tentatively TRBD2 (7 bases). Germline loops: CDR1 LGHDT, CDR2 YNNKEL (reference sequence). There are 16 residues in the CDR3. Trimming pared 4 bases from V and 2 bases from J, leaving 15 bases between. CDR3 sequence reads: CASSPPRRGPYNEQFF. The DNA of the CDR3 is TGTGCCAGCAGCCCTCCGAGGCGGGGGCCCTACAATGAGCAGTTCTTC.

The chain joins TRBV7-2 to TRBJ2-6; 7 nucleotides match TRBD1. Germline CDR1 and CDR2: SGHTA and FQGNSA. Germline trimming cut 4 bases from V and 1 base from J; bases unmatched to any gene: 7. The CDR3 runs to 17 residues. This CDR3 is CASSSPGTASGANVLTF. CDR3 DNA sequence: TGTGCCAGCAGCTCCCCCGGGACAGCTTCTGGGGCCAACGTCCTGACTTTC.

The table lists this clonotype with a few counts. The CDR3 loop reads CAIKTSTDTQYF. In nucleotides, the CDR3 is TGTGCCATAAAGACTTCCACAGATACGCAGTATTTT. This rearrangement joins TRBV19 to TRBJ2-3; D uncertain. The ends were cut back, 10 bases at V and 2 bases at J, with 10 bases in the middle. Germline assignment: CDR1 LNHDA and CDR2 SQIVND (reference sequence). The CDR3 length is 12 residues.

The table lists this clonotype with a few counts. The chain combines TRBV12-3 or TRBV12-4 with TRBJ2-7, with D possibly being TRBD2 (5 bases). The CDR3 spans 14 residues. V shed 7 bases and J shed 4 bases, with 17 bases lying between them. As DNA, the CDR3 is TGTGCCAGCAAGCCGCAGGAGGCTTCGTACGAGCAGTACTTC. Translated, it gives CASKPQEASYEQYF.

The sample holds a few counts of this clonotype. The chain is built from TRBV20-1 and TRBJ2-1; 13 positions match TRBD2. J lost 7 bases, V lost 2 bases, and 8 bases had no gene match. The germline CDR1 and CDR2 sequences are DFQATT and SNEGSKA (reference sequence). The CDR3 covers 16 residues. CDR3 loop: CSARSTSGRAGNEQFF. The CDR3 DNA reads TGCAGTGCTAGATCCACTAGCGGGAGGGCCGGTAATGAGCAGTTCTTC.

The chain carries TRBV27 and TRBJ1-5; D perhaps matches TRBD1 (5 bases). This CDR3 has 12 amino acids. Germline CDR1 is MNHEY and CDR2 is SMNVEV (reference sequence). In nucleotides, the CDR3 is TGTGGGACGGGACGGACGGCGGGGCCCCAGCATTTT. It is translated as CGTGRTAGPQHF.

There are a few counts of this clonotype. This rearrangement joins TRBV10-3 to TRBJ1-1; the D gene is possibly TRBD1 (5 bases). The CDR3 has 14 amino acids. The ends were cut back, 6 bases at V and 1 base at J, with 12 bases in the middle. Germline V gene lookup returns CDR1 ENHRY and CDR2 SYGVKD. This chain's CDR3 is CAIRGGPTNTEAFF. DNA for the CDR3: TGTGCCATCAGGGGGGGACCGACGAACACTGAAGCTTTCTTT.

This chain connects TRBV5-4 to TRBJ2-1, with TRBD1 matching over 7 bases. Germline lookup yields CDR1 SGHNT and CDR2 YYREEE (reference sequence). The ends lost 4 bases at V and 10 bases at J; junction bases unmatched: 5. CDR3 length: 12 residues. DNA of the CDR3: TGTGCCAGCAGCGGCCGGGACAGAGAGCAGTTCTTC. This gives the protein CASSGRDREQFF.

In its sample, this clonotype was seen a few times. The chain carries TRBV2 and TRBJ1-1; 8 bases line up with TRBD1. Germline lookup yields CDR1 SNHLY and CDR2 FYNNEI. The CDR3 has 14 amino acids. The trim removed 6 bases at V and 1 base at J, leaving 4 bases unmatched. CDR3 nucleotide sequence: TGTGCCAGCAGGGCGGGACAGGCGAACACTGAAGCTTTCTTT. Translating gives CASRAGQANTEAFF.

This chain uses TRBV2 with TRBJ2-5; D gene uncertain. Trimming removed 4 bases at V and 1 base at J, with 13 bases between. Germline V gene sequence: CDR1 SNHLY, CDR2 FYNNEI. The CDR3 has 15 residues. The CDR3 region is CASSGTPARQETQYF. The CDR3 coding sequence is TGTGCCAGCAGTGGCACACCCGCTCGCCAAGAGACCCAGTACTTC.

The chain is built from TRBV20-1 and TRBJ1-5; tentatively, D is TRBD1 (5 bases). V lost 6 bases and J lost 6, with 15 bases in between. The CDR3 sequence is 13 residues long. Per germline, CDR1 DFQATT and CDR2 SNEGSKA (reference sequence). The CDR3 DNA sequence: TGCAGTGCCCAGGGAGGGGACCGTCAGCCCCAGCATTTT. Translation: CSAQGGDRQPQHF.

This clonotype was found a few times. The V call is TRBV6-2 or TRBV6-3, the J call TRBJ1-3; D gene ambiguous. Trimming left V 7 bases short and J 5 bases short, with 12 bases between. The CDR3 is 13 residues long. Germline-derived CDR1 and CDR2 are MNHEY and SVGEGT. The CDR3 DNA is TGTGCCAGCAAGATAGGAGCCCGAAACACCATATATTTT. Its translation: CASKIGARNTIYF.

This clonotype was seen many times. The rearrangement joins TRBV7-2 to TRBJ1-5; 7 bases map to TRBD1. The V and J ends lost 3 bases and 3 bases, in that order; junction bases with no gene match: 8. This CDR3 has 16 amino acids. Germline V gives CDR1 SGHTA, CDR2 FQGNSA. Here the CDR3 DNA reads TGTGCCAGCAGCTTCCAGACAGGGACACTCAATCAGCCCCAGCATTTT. Protein sequence: CASSFQTGTLNQPQHF.

CDR3 sequence: CSASRTNYNEQFF. CDR3 nucleotide sequence: TGCAGTGCTAGCAGGACGAACTACAATGAGCAGTTCTTC. The chain has TRBV20-1 and TRBJ2-1; no definite D call. Germline V gives CDR1 DFQATT, CDR2 SNEGSKA (reference sequence). V was trimmed by 3 bases and J by 3 bases, leaving 9 bases between them. This CDR3 region has 13 residues.

The chain uses TRBV4-3 and TRBJ2-7, with 8 bases matching TRBD1. V shed 0 bases, J shed 12 bases, and the junction held 7 bases outside the gene matches. Germline-derived CDR1 and CDR2 are LGHNA and YSLEER. CDR3 length: 13 amino acids. The CDR3 loop reads CASSQEVWGQVYF. In DNA form, the CDR3 reads TGCGCCAGCAGCCAAGAGGTCTGGGGACAGGTGTACTTC.

The chain is built from TRBV29-1 and TRBJ1-1, with D perhaps matching TRBD1 (6 bases). The germline gives CDR1 SQVTM, CDR2 ANQGSEA. The ends were cut back, 7 bases at V and 5 bases at J, with 17 bases in the middle. The CDR3 is made up of 13 amino acids. CDR3 DNA: TGCAGCGACCGAATCAGGGGAAGGACTGAAGCTTTCTTT. Protein product: CSDRIRGRTEAFF. The full variable domain, in which reference TRBV29-1 and TRBJ1-1 provide the parts outside the CDR3, is SAVISQKPSRDICQRGTSLTIQCQVDSQVTMMFWYRQQPGQSLTLIATANQGSEATYESGFVIDKFPISRPNLTFSTLTVSNMSPEDSSIYLCSDRIRGRTEAFFGQGTRLTVV.

J is TRBJ2-3 and V is TRBV6-4, with 8 bases fitting TRBD1. The germline CDR1 and CDR2 sequences are MRHNA and SNTAGT. V trimming: 3 bases; J trimming: 2 bases; junction bases outside the gene matches: 4. CDR3 length: 15 residues. CDR3 nucleotide sequence: TGTGCCAGCAGTGATGGACAGGGTACCACAGATACGCAGTATTTT. Amino acid sequence: CASSDGQGTTDTQYF.

This clonotype was seen a handful of times. The J gene is TRBJ1-2, the V gene TRBV12-3 or TRBV12-4; D remains unclear. Trimming removed 6 bases at V and 6 bases at J, with 17 bases between. The CDR3 is 14 amino acids. CDR3: CASRATEGSDGYTF. The CDR3 nucleotides are TGTGCCAGCAGGGCCACCGAAGGGTCGGATGGCTACACCTTC.

The chain recombines TRBV4-3 with TRBJ2-2; 10 bases map to TRBD2. After removal of 0 bases from V and 7 bases from J, the junction contained 14 bases not matched to a gene. The CDR3 is made up of 19 amino acids. In germline, CDR1 is LGHNA, CDR2 YSLEER. The CDR3 loop reads CASSQDRTLAGAPLGELFF. In DNA form, the CDR3 reads TGCGCCAGCAGCCAAGATCGCACGCTAGCGGGAGCCCCGCTCGGGGAGCTGTTTTTT.

The chain recombines TRBV7-3 with TRBJ2-2, with 9 bases aligning to TRBD2. The CDR3 length is 16 residues. The germline V gene encodes CDR1 SGHTA and CDR2 FQGTGA. The V and J ends lost 2 bases and 5 bases, in that order; junction bases with no gene match: 6. CDR3 sequence (DNA): TGTGCCAGCAGCTTACAGCCAGCGGGGGGTACCGGGGAGCTGTTTTTT. This codes for CASSLQPAGGTGELFF.

This clonotype has only a few counts. This chain joins TRBV7-9 and TRBJ1-6; D remains unclear. Trimming cost V 0 bases and J 10 bases, with 4 bases left between them. This CDR3 spans 12 amino acids. Per germline, CDR1 SEHNR and CDR2 FQNEAQ (reference sequence). This chain's CDR3 is CASSLAGSPLHF. In DNA form, the CDR3 reads TGTGCCAGCAGCTTAGCGGGCTCACCCCTCCACTTT.